The subject of this entry is one T cell receptor beta chain. Its target antigen remains unknown. Per-base qualities were not stored, and no clone one base away is much larger. The record originates from a study of T cells in Graves' hyperthyroidism and ophthalmopathy (dated by TCRdb to the late 2010s). Turning to the overall study: Peripheral blood samples were taken at the time of initial diagnosis, prior to any treatment. After sampling, hyperthyroidism patients received methimazole starting at 30 mg daily, and ophthalmopathy patients received high-dose intravenous methylprednisolone. TCR V-J signatures able to tell the groups apart were searched for in a discovery cohort of around 95 patients, of whom under 45 had Graves' ophthalmopathy and 57 had stable Graves' hyperthyroidism. For training and testing, the roughly 93 patients in the discovery cohort were randomly divided in a 7:3 ratio. TCR Vbeta CDR3 sequencing of around 130 peripheral blood samples (43 ophthalmopathy, roughly 74 hyperthyroidism and 17 progressor patients) is reported in the paper. In more than five Graves' hyperthyroidism patients, the study also compared T-cell repertoires from thyroid tissue with T-cell repertoires from blood. Prospective prediction of ophthalmopathy was tested in an independent validation cohort consisting of fewer than 20 hyperthyroidism patients and some 15 patients who later progressed to ophthalmopathy. The paper as a whole reports these results and caveats: Blood samples also contained most of the expanded thyroid clonotypes (frequency above 0.001), which suggests that blood repertoires may reflect thyroid immune responses. In cross-validation, a model built on a 13 V-J signature told ophthalmopathy apart from stable hyperthyroidism with approximately 91% sensitivity and approximately 81% specificity, and in testing the same model reached 80%/75%. Sample size was not statistically predetermined, and blinding of investigators to group allocation was not performed. In validation, progression to ophthalmopathy was predicted by the model with roughly 71% sensitivity and 72.22% specificity, a median of roughly six months before onset.

From V the trimming removes 6 bases and from J it removes 8 bases, while the gene matches leave 19 bases of the junction unaccounted for. CDR3 length: 17 amino acids, cysteine to phenylalanine. The retained sequence is limited to the CDR3, 51 bases, with the frame set at the first base. For CDR1 and CDR2, the germline V gene (reference sequence) lists DFQATT and SNEGSKA. TCR beta CDR3 regions were amplified from RNA transcripts. For the first round of RT-PCR on the TCR CDR3, the HTBI primer set was used together with the Qiagen OneStep RT-PCR kit. The libraries were constructed in a second round of multiplex PCR and then size-selected and purified. Libraries were sequenced paired-end with 100 bp reads on an Illumina HiSeq2000. The original pipeline was this. SOAPnuke was used to process the raw data, throwing out any read that contained adapters or uncalled bases, had a mean Phred below 15, or lacked an exact constant-primer or identifier match. High-quality paired reads were merged with COPE v1.2.5, and unique nucleotide sequences were defined as clonotypes. MiTCR v1.1 was used to align clonotypes to the IMGT TRBV, TRBD and TRBJ reference segments. The analysis was restricted to V-J combinations with a frequency above 0.0001, which together covered 99.2% of the repertoires. The TCS score was defined as F50 (clonal expansion) divided by E x V (chaos), with BLOSUM62-based TCRdist calculated between CDR3 peptides within each V-J. Welch's t-statistics and random forest reduced around 520 V-J features to roughly 13, which were used in a naive Bayes classifier (R e1071). TCRdb trimmed the raw reads at Q25, called clones with MiXCR and kept productive beta chains. Records with the same CDR3 protein are collapsed into one entry carrying the most frequent genes and DNA. The V and J calls reflect TCRdb's pipeline rather than the authors' work. The sample table contains under 550,000 distinct CDR3 sequences; only one count was recorded for 15% to 20% of them. The ten largest make up roughly 47% of the sample.

Ophthalmopathy patients had moderately to severely active disease, Clinical Activity Score of at least 3, NOSPECS grade of at least 4, and duration under 3 months. The study excluded patients with uncontrolled infections, other autoimmune diseases, pregnancy or lactation. Diagnoses relied on clinical symptoms, serum thyroxine and TRAb, thyroid ultrasound and orbital computed tomography. PBMCs were separated from roughly 10 ml of fresh peripheral blood using Ficoll-Paque density gradient centrifugation. Total RNA was extracted using Trizol reagent, and RNA quality was assessed on an Agilent 2100 Bioanalyzer.

The sequencing sample was made of blood. This receptor chain uses TRBV20-1 and TRBJ2-2; the junction holds 9 bases that match TRBD1. This receptor was taken from a man aged 35-49 years with Graves' ophthalmopathy. The encoded CDR3 is CSAKTTAGQGLSGELFF. The DNA is as follows: TGCAGTGCGAAAACCACCGCGGGACAGGGCCTATCGGGGGAGCTGTTTTTT.